These T cell receptor beta chains were read from a single sample in a study of CD8 T cells in Susac syndrome. One entry per CDR3 protein, called by TCRdb with MiXCR from the immunoSEQ multiplex PCR reads. The sample has 100,000 to 150,000 distinct CDR3 sequences, approximately 96% seen once; the top ten hold 0.12% to 0.15%. The sample was CD4+ T cells from PBMCs. The receptors come from a human donor with Susac syndrome. Each CDR3 is given with its conserved first and last residue. D genes are given only for firm matches. Where a row states a size, it is once, few, many or the class of an expanded clone; other rows omit it.

clone size: -
V gene: TRBV28
J gene: TRBJ2-1
D gene: -
CDR3 DNA: TGTGCCAGCAGTTTGCACAGTCTCTCCTCCTACAATGAGCAGTTCTTC
CDR3 protein: CASSLHSLSSYNEQFF

clone size: -
V gene: TRBV3-1
J gene: TRBJ2-1
D gene: -
CDR3 DNA: TGTGCCAGCAGCCAAGAATCTTCTGGTGAGCAGTTCTTC
CDR3 protein: CASSQESSGEQFF

clone size: -
V gene: TRBV6-6
J gene: TRBJ2-1
D gene: -
CDR3 DNA: TGTGCCAGCAGTCGTGAATATGAGCAGTTCTTC
CDR3 protein: CASSREYEQFF

clone size: -
V gene: TRBV7-2
J gene: TRBJ1-2
D gene: -
CDR3 DNA: TGTGCCAGCACCTCCACCGTCGGGCCGCGCTACACCTTC
CDR3 protein: CASTSTVGPRYTF

clone size: -
V gene: TRBV20-1
J gene: TRBJ2-3
D gene: -
CDR3 DNA: TGCAGTGCTAGTACTCAAGGTGGAGATACGCAGTATTTT
CDR3 protein: CSASTQGGDTQYF

clone size: -
V gene: TRBV2
J gene: TRBJ2-5
D gene: -
CDR3 DNA: TGTGCCAGCAAGTACGACTTAGAGTACCAAGAGACCCAGTACTTC
CDR3 protein: CASKYDLEYQETQYF

clone size: -
V gene: TRBV7-2
J gene: TRBJ2-1
D gene: -
CDR3 DNA: TGTGCCAGCAGCTTCGAGCTTGCCACCAAAAATGAGCAGTTCTTC
CDR3 protein: CASSFELATKNEQFF

clone size: once
V gene: TRBV6-6
J gene: TRBJ1-2
D gene: -
CDR3 DNA: TGTGCCAGCAGTTATGGAGGGGTGGACTATGGCTACACCTTC
CDR3 protein: CASSYGGVDYGYTF

clone size: -
V gene: TRBV7-2
J gene: TRBJ2-1
D gene: TRBD2
CDR3 DNA: TGTGCCAGCAGCAAACATCTAGCGGGCCCGGGGGTCAATGAGCAGTTCTTC
CDR3 protein: CASSKHLAGPGVNEQFF

clone size: once
V gene: TRBV20-1
J gene: TRBJ2-1
D gene: TRBD1
CDR3 DNA: TGCAGTGCTAGCCCGGACAGGCCCCCTGGGGAGTTCTTC
CDR3 protein: CSASPDRPPGEFF

clone size: -
V gene: TRBV21-1
J gene: TRBJ1-2
D gene: -
CDR3 DNA: TGTGCCAGCAGCACCTACTATGGCTACACCTTC
CDR3 protein: CASSTYYGYTF

clone size: -
V gene: TRBV15
J gene: TRBJ2-2
D gene: -
CDR3 DNA: TGTGCCACCAGCGTGGGCACCGGGGAGCTGTTTTTT
CDR3 protein: CATSVGTGELFF

clone size: -
V gene: TRBV7-9
J gene: TRBJ2-7
D gene: -
CDR3 DNA: TGTGCCAGCAGCTTAGTTACCAGGGACGAGCAGTACTTC
CDR3 protein: CASSLVTRDEQYF

clone size: -
V gene: TRBV9
J gene: TRBJ1-5
D gene: -
CDR3 DNA: TGTGCCAGCAGCGTGGACAGTTCGAATCAGCCCCAGCATTTT
CDR3 protein: CASSVDSSNQPQHF